This T cell receptor (beta chain) appears in the sequencing data of a study of beta chain features in type 1 diabetes. About the study: Summed over all samples, the examined sorted cells came to 90 million to 120 million.

Comment on this clone: The antigen remains undetermined.

The germline V and J ends were trimmed by 2 bases and 8 bases, with 10 bases remaining between them. In germline, CDR1 is MNHEY, CDR2 SMNVEV (reference sequence). This CDR3 spans 13 amino acids. Study-level points and caveats: An over-representation of cells with high TCR expression could result from cDNA sequencing. Within each of all four CD4+ subsets, Type 1 diabetes patients had TCRB CDR3s that were moderately but significantly shorter. Individuals with type 1 diabetes displayed fewer insertions and more deletions at VDJ junctions.

Since all of the isolated RNA was reverse transcribed, expressed TCRB transcripts were what got sequenced. TCRdb keeps only in-frame clones here, not all; method: immunoSEQ multiplex PCR. Among a few hundred thousand clones listed, about 13% were seen once. This receptor was taken from a woman aged 18-30 years with type 1 diabetes. Material for sequencing was naive CD4+ T cells from blood. J is TRBJ2-1 and V is TRBV27; TRBD1 might be the D (7 bases). For the CDR3, the DNA is TGTGCCAGCAGTTTAGACAGGGAGGATGAGCAGTTCTTC. As protein: CASSLDREDEQFF.